Listed below are T cell receptor beta chains from one sample, sequenced in a study of blood T cell repertoires in COVID-19. TCRdb keeps only in-frame clones here, not all; method: immunoSEQ multiplex PCR. The data contain 280,000 or so clones, 70% to 90% of them singletons. Sequencing was performed on PBMCs or T cells enriched from blood (not recorded which). All receptors come from a man aged 30-40 years who had recovered from COVID-19. CDR3s include the opening cysteine and the closing phenylalanine or tryptophan.

>TRBV18
CASSPQTGAEGYTF
>TRBV27
CATLPGIAYNSPLHF
>TRBV5-1
CASSSIGGQGGELFF
>TRBV7-5
CARSETSGNSGNTIYF
>TRBV5-8
CASSLVSGSQNIQYF
>TRBV15
CATSRVKGGRHADTQYF
>TRBV4-2
CASSQDATGVTFF
>TRBV15
CATSRDPGNQPQHF
>TRBV5-1
CASSLSGQGNQPQHF
>TRBV7-2
CASSFLAASSYEQYF
>TRBV5-6
CASSFLAGGPDNEQFF
>TRBV18
CASSQRGQGNEETQYF
>TRBV6-1
CASSDRGPYEQYF
>TRBV10-1
CASPRGPKPQHF
>TRBV5-8
CASSPATGDYEQYF
>TRBV7-8
CASSRRDRGLNTEAFF
>TRBV5-1
CASSGDRISYGYTF
>TRBV7-9
CASSLNRGETQYF
>TRBV6-4
CASSDSAGTETQYF
>TRBV7-9
CASSRRVGEKLFF
>TRBV4-2
CASKQDRGEDTQYF
>TRBV29-1
CSVRVGTGSGYTF
>TRBV6-5
CASREGGHNYNEQFF
>TRBV6-5
CAVQGSGNTIYF
>TRBV19
CASSTFGLRGEKLFF
>TRBV6-5
CASRPQGATGNTIYF
>TRBV14
CASSRLGTANEQFF
>TRBV9
CASSDPTGESGVTF
>TRBV6-5
CASRSSTDTQYF
>TRBV3-1/TRBV3-2
CASSQGLFTGELFF